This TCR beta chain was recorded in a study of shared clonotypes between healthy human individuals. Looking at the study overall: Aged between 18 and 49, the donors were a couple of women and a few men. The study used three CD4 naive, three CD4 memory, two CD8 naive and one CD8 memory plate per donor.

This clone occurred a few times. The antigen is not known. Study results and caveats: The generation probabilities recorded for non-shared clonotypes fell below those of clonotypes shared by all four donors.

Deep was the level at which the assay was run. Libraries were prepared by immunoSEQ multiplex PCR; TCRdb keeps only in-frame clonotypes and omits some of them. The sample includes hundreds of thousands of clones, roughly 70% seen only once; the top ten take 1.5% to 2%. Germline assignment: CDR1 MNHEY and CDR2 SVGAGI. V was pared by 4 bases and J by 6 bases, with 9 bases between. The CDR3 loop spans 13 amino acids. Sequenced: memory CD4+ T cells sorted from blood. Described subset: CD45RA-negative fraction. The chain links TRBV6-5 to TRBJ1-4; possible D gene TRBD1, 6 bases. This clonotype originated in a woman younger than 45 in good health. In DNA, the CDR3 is TGTGCCAGCAGTTGGGGGCGTGATGAAAAACTGTTTTTT. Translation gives CASSWGRDEKLFF.